One T cell receptor (beta chain) is described in this entry. The V and J ends lost 8 bases and 6 bases respectively, with 17 bases between them. In germline, CDR1 is LGHDT, CDR2 YNNKEL (reference sequence). The CDR3 has 13 residues. The entry originates in a study of blood T cell repertoires in COVID-19. Some clones are missing from TCRdb's copy, which holds only in-frame ones; the method was immunoSEQ multiplex PCR. The table includes a few hundred thousand clones, approximately 89% detected once. The origin of this receptor is a woman aged 25 to 39 who had recovered from COVID-19. The chain has TRBV3-1 (or the pseudogene TRBV3-2) and TRBJ2-7; possibly TRBD1 for D (5 bases). Material: PBMCs or T cells enriched from blood (not recorded which). CDR3 bases: TGTGCCAGCGGCACCCAGGGAAGGATCGAGCAGTACTTC. Its translation is CASGTQGRIEQYF.